Only a few counts were recorded for the clone carrying this TCR beta chain. These data belong to a study of blood T cells in healthy people across ages. PCR was performed a second time for roughly 7 to 11 cycles using a sample-barcoded 5' primer and a J-beta primer mix. Researchers report that a template-switch adaptor with 12 random nucleotides tagged each cDNA molecule. TCRdb re-called the 5' RACE reads with MiXCR, one entry per CDR3 protein. The repertoire holds almost 1 million distinct CDR3 sequences, with roughly 51% as singletons. Germline CDR1 reads MGHRA; CDR2 reads YSYEKL. This CDR3 region has 15 residues. Deletions cut 0 bases from V and 10 bases from J, with 18 bases between.

V usage is TRBV4-1 and J usage is TRBJ1-2; D possibly corresponds to TRBD1 (5 bases). Specimen: blood. The TCR sequence derives from a woman between 55 and 75 years old in good health. The CDR3 here is CASSQESRDGAYYTF. CDR3 DNA: TGCGCCAGCAGCCAAGAGAGTCGGGACGGGGCGTACTACACCTTC.